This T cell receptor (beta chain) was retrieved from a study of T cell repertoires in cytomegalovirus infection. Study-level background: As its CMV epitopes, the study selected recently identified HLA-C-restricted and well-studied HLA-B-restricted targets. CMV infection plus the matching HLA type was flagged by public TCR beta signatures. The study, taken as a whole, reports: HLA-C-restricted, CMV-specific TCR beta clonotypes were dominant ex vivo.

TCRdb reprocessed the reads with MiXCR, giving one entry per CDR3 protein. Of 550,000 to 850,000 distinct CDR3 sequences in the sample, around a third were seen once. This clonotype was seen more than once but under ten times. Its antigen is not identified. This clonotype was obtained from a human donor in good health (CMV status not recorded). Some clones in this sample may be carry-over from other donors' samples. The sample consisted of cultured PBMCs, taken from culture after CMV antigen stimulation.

The CDR3 sequence is CASSNTGGGYIQYF. CDR3 sequence (DNA): TGTGCCAGTAGTAATACAGGGGGAGGGTACATTCAGTACTTC. V gene TRBV19 combines with J gene TRBJ2-4; possible D gene TRBD1, 8 bases. This CDR3 region has 14 residues. The V gene's germline CDR1 is LNHDA and CDR2 SQIVND (reference sequence). With 4 bases removed from V and 8 bases from J, the gap between germline ends came to 15 bases.